Below, one T cell receptor (beta chain) is given with its context. The antigen remains unidentified. The data belong to a study of cytomegalovirus exposure and HLA in healthy donors. Findings and caveats of the study: Among the most significant clusters, several appeared linked to common viral pathogens in a later analysis.

The PCR was carried out with 60 Vbeta primers and 13 Jbeta primers. Produced via immunoSEQ multiplex PCR; TCRdb's table is partial and in-frame only. This sample carries some 130,000 clones, 77% of them seen once, and the ten largest clones take around 3.6%. Germline values: CDR1 SNHLY, CDR2 FYNNEI. The CDR3 is 15 amino acids. The receptor was derived from a male donor in good health and CMV-seronegative. The chain uses TRBV2 and TRBJ2-5; 11 bases are shared with TRBD2. With the DNA end fitting TRBJ2-7 better, the J assignment may be wrong. The sample consisted of PBMCs. In DNA, the CDR3 is TGTGCCAGCAGATTACTAGCGGGAGATTCCTACGAGCAGTACTTC. This sequence encodes CASRLLAGDSYEQYF.